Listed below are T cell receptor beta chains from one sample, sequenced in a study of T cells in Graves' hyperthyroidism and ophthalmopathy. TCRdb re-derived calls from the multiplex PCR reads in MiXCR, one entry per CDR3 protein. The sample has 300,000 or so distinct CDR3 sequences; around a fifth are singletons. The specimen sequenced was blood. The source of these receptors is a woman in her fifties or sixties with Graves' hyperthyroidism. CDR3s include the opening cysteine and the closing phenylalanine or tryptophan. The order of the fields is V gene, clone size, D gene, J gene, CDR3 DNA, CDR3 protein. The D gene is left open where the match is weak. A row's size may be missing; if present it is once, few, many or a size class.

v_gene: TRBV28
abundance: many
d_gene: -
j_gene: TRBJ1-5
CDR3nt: TGTGCCAGCAGTTTTTCCGGGGGCAACAATCAGCCCCAGCATTTT
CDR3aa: CASSFSGGNNQPQHF

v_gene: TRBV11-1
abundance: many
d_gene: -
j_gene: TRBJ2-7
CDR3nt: TGTGCCAGCAGCCCCGGACTGGTCTACGAGCAGTACTTC
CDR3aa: CASSPGLVYEQYF

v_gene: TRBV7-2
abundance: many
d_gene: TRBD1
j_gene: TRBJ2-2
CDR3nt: TGTGCCAGCAGCTTAGAGCTCGTGGGACAGGGCACCGGGGAGCTGTTTTTT
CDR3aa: CASSLELVGQGTGELFF

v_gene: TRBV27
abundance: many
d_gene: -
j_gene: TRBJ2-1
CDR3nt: TGTGCCAGCAGTCTGGGGGTAACCAAACAATACTACAATGAGCAGTTCTTC
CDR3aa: CASSLGVTKQYYNEQFF

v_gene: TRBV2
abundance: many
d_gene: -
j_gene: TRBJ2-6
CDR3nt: TGTGCCAGCAGTGAAGCAGGGGGAAGTATGGCCAACGTCCTGACTTTC
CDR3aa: CASSEAGGSMANVLTF

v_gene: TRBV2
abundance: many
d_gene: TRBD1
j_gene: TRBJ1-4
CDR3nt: TGTGCCAGCGTTGTGGAGGGGGCGGATGAAAAACTGTTTTTT
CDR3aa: CASVVEGADEKLFF

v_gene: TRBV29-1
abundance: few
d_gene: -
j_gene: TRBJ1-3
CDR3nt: TGCAGCGTTGATGGGGGAAACACCATATATTTT
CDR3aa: CSVDGGNTIYF

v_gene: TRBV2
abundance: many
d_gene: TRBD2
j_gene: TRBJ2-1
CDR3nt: TGTGCCAGCACTAGACTAGCGGGGGGCTATGAGCAGTTCTTC
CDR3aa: CASTRLAGGYEQFF

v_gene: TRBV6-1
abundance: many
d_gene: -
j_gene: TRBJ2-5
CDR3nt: TGTGCCAGCAGGAGAGCTAGCGTAAACCAAGAGACCCAGTACTTC
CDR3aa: CASRRASVNQETQYF

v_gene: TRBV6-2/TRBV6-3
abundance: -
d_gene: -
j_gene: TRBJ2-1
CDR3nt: TGTGCCAGCAGTTCCGTGGGTGGCGCCAATGAGCAGTTCTTC
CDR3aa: CASSSVGGANEQFF

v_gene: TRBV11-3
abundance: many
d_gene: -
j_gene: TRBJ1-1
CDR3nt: TGTGCCAGCAGCTTAGATGGGGGAGTCCCGAACACTGAAGCTTTCTTT
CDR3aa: CASSLDGGVPNTEAFF

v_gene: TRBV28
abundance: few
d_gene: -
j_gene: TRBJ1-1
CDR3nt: TGTGCCAGCAGAAACGCCCCAGGTAACACTGAAGCTTTCTTT
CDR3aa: CASRNAPGNTEAFF

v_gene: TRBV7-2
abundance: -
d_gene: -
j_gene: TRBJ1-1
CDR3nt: TGTGCCAGCAGCTTATCATTCACTGAAGCTTTCTTT
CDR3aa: CASSLSFTEAFF

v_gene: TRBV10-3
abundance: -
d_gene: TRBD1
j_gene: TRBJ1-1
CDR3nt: TGTGCCATCAGTGCGGACAGGGATTACACTGAAGCTTTCTTT
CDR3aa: CAISADRDYTEAFF

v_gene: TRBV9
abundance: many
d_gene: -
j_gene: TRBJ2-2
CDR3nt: TGTGCCAGCAGCGTAGAACCCCGTTCCACCGGGGAGCTGTTTTTT
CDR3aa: CASSVEPRSTGELFF

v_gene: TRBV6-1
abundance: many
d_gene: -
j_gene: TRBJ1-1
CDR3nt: TGTGCCAGCAGGGAACTGGGAGGGAAAGCTTTCTTT
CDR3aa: CASRELGGKAFF

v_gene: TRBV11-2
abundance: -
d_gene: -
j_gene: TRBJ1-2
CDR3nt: TGTGCCAGCAGCCCAATTCGCAGGTATAGCTATGGCTACACCTTC
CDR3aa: CASSPIRRYSYGYTF

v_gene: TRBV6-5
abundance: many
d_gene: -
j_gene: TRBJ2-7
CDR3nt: TGTGCCAGCAGTTACGTCGGGTCCGAGCAGTACTTC
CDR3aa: CASSYVGSEQYF

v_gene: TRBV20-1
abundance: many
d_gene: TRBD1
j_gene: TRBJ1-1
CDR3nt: TGCAGTGCTAGAGCCACAGGGGGGGCTGAAGCTTTCTTT
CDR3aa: CSARATGGAEAFF

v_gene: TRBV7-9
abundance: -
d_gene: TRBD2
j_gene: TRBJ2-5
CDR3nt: TGTGCCAGCAGCTTAATTTCCGGGGGGCAAGAGACCCAGTACTTC
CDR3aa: CASSLISGGQETQYF

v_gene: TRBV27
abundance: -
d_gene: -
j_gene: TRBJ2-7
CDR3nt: TGTGCCAGCAGTCGGACACAGAACAACGAGCAGTACTTC
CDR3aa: CASSRTQNNEQYF

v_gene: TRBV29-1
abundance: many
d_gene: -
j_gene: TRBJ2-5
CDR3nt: TGCAGCGTTCGGACGGAAGAGACCCAGTACTTC
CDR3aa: CSVRTEETQYF

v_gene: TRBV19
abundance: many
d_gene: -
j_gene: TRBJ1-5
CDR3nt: TGTGCCAGTAGTTTAAAGTGGAGCAATCAGCCCCAGCATTTT
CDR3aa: CASSLKWSNQPQHF

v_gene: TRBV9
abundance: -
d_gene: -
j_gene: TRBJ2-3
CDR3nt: TGTGCCAGCAGCACCACCGAGGGGACCGGCACAGATACGCAGTATTTT
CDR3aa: CASSTTEGTGTDTQYF

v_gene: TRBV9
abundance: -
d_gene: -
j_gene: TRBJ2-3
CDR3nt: TGTGCCAGCAGCGTCTTCCAGCGGGCGAGCACAGATACGCAGTATTTT
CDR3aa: CASSVFQRASTDTQYF

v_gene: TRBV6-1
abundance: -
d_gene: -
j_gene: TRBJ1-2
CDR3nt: TGTGCCAGCAGTGAAGCGCTAAGGAACTATGGCTACACCTTC
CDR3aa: CASSEALRNYGYTF

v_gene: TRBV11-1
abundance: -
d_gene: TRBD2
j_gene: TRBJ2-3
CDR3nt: TGTGCCAGCAGCGCATGGCGGCTAGCGGACACAGATACGCAGTATTTT
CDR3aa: CASSAWRLADTDTQYF

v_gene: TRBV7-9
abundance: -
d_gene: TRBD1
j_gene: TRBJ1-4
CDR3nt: TGTGCCAGCAGCGGAGAAAGGGGGCGCGGTACAATAGGTGAAAAACTGTTTTTT
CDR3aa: CASSGERGRGTIGEKLFF

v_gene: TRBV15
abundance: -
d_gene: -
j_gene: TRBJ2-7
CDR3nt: TGTGCCACCAGCAGAGATCTGACAGTTTCCTACGAGCAGTACTTC
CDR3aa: CATSRDLTVSYEQYF

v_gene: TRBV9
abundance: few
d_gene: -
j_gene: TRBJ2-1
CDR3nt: TGTGCCAGCAGCGTCGGAACAGTCCTGAGAGGTGAGCAGTTCTTC
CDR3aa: CASSVGTVLRGEQFF

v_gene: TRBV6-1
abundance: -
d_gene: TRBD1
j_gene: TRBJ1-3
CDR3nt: TGTGCCAGCGGCGCAGGGGGGCACAGGGCTGGAAACACCATATATTTT
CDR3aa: CASGAGGHRAGNTIYF

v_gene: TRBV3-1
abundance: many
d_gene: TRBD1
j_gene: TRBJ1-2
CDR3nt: TGTGCCAGCAGCCACGGGACAGGGGGCCCCAATGGCTACACCTTC
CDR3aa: CASSHGTGGPNGYTF

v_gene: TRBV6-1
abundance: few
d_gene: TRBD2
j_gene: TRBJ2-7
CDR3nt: TGTGCCAGCAGCTGGACTAGCAACGAGCAGTACTTC
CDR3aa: CASSWTSNEQYF

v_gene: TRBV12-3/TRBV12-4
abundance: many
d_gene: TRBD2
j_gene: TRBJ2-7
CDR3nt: TGTGCCAGCAGTTCCGTCCCTACTAGCGGCTACGAGCAGTACTTC
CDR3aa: CASSSVPTSGYEQYF

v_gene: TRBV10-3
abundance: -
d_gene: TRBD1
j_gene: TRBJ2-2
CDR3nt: TGTGCCATCACCGGGACAGGGGGGGACACCGGGGAGCTGTTTTTT
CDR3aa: CAITGTGGDTGELFF

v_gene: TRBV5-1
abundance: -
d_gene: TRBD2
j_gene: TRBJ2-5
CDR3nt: TGCGCCAGCACACTAGCGGGAGGATTTGGGGAGACCCAGTACTTC
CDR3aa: CASTLAGGFGETQYF

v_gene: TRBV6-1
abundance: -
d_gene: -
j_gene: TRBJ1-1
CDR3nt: TGTGCCAGCAGTCGACAACGAGGATTACTACTGATGAACACTGAAGCTTTCTTT
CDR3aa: CASSRQRGLLLMNTEAFF

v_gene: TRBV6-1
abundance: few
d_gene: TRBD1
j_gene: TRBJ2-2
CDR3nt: TGTGCCAGCAGTCGCCCTGGACAGGGGGGCAACACCGGGGAGCTGTTTTTT
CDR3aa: CASSRPGQGGNTGELFF

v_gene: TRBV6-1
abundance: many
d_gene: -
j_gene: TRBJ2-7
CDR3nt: TGTGCCAGCAGAACAGGCGGGGAGAAGGGGTCCTACGAGCAGTACTTC
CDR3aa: CASRTGGEKGSYEQYF

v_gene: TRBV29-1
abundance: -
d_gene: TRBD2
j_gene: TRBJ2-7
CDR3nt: TGCAGCGTTGCGGGACTAAGCTCCTACGAGCAGTACTTC
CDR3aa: CSVAGLSSYEQYF

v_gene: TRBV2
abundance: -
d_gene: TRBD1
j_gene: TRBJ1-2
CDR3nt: TGTGCCAGCAGGACGGGACAGAGAACCTATGGCTACACCTTC
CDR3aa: CASRTGQRTYGYTF

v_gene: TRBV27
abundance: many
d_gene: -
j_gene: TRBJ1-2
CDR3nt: TGTGCCAGCAGTTTATGGGGCAGGGAATATGGCTACACCTTC
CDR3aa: CASSLWGREYGYTF

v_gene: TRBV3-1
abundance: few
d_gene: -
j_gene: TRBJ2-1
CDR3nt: TGTGCCAGCAGCCAAGAAGCCCTGGATGAGCAGTTCTTC
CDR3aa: CASSQEALDEQFF

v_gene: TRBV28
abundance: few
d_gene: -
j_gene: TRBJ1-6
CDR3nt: TGTGCCACCCAACCAGGGTGGGCTAGTTCACCCCTCCACTTT
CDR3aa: CATQPGWASSPLHF

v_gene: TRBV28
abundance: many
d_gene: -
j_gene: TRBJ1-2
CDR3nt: TGTGCCAGCAGATCGACAGGCAACTATGGCTACACCTTC
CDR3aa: CASRSTGNYGYTF

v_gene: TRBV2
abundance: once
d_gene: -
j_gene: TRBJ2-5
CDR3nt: TGTGCCAGCAGTAGAGTTCTAATGGGGGCAGAGACCCAGTACTTC
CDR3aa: CASSRVLMGAETQYF

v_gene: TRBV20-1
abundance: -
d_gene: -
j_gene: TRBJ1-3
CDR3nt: TGCAGTGCTAGCGGGACCGCGCAGGGAAACACCATATATTTT
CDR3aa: CSASGTAQGNTIYF

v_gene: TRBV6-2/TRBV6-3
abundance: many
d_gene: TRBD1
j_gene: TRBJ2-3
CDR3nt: TGTGCCAGCAGAACACCGGGACAGGGGGGTACAGATACGCAGTATTTT
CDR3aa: CASRTPGQGGTDTQYF

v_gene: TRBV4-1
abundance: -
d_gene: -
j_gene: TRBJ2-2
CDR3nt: TGCGCCAGCAGCCAAGACAGTTCGAACACCGGGGAGCTGTTTTTT
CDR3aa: CASSQDSSNTGELFF

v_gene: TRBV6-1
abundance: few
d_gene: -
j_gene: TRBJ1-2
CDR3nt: TGTGCCAGCAGTGAACCGGGAAGCGGCTATGGCTACACCTTC
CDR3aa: CASSEPGSGYGYTF

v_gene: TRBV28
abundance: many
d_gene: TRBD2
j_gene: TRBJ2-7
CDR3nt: TGTGCCAGCAGTTTAATCCTAGCGGCTAGCGGGGGGGCCTATTACGAGCAGTACTTC
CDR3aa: CASSLILAASGGAYYEQYF

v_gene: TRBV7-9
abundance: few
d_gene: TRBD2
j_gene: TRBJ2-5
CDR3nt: TGTGCCAGCAGCCTACTAGCGGCCCAAGAGACCCAGTACTTC
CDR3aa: CASSLLAAQETQYF